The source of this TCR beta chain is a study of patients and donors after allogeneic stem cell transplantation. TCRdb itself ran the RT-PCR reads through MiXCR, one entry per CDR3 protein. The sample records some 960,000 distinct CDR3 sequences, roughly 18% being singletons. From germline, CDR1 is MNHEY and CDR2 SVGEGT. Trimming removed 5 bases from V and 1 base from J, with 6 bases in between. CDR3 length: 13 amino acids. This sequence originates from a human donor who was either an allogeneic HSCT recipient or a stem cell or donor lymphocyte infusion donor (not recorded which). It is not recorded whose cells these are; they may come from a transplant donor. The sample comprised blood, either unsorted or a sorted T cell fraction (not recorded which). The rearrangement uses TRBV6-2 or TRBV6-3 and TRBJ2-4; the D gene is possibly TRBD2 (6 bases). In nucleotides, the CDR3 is TGTGCCAGCAGTCGGGGGGCCAAAAACATTCAGTACTTC. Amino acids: CASSRGAKNIQYF.